Below, one T cell receptor beta chain is given with its context. Its antigen is as yet unknown. Per germline, CDR1 SGHTS and CDR2 YDEGEE. The junction had 11 bases not matched to a gene; V was cut back by 4 bases and J by 3 bases. CDR3 length: 17 residues. This record belongs to a study of shared clonotypes between healthy human individuals. Whole-study context: The composition of the donors was a couple of women and a few men aged 18 to 49. Notes on the study in general: Represented diversity, genetic and exposure-history alike, was limited by few donors. Clonotype sharing among donors was expected to depend on sequencing depth.

Researchers divided each subset's genomic DNA evenly across several immunoSEQ plates. Profiling relied on immunoSEQ multiplex PCR, and the TCRdb table lists in-frame clones only, not all of them. This sample has 450,000 to 600,000 clones, with around 79% found just once. Sequencing was done on a sample of PBMCs. The receptor was derived from a woman in her 40s in good health. Some clones in this sample may be carry-over from other donors' samples. The V gene is TRBV5-8, the J gene TRBJ1-4; the match to TRBD1 covers 8 bases. The CDR3 here is CASSHGQGRGANEKLFF. The DNA for the CDR3 is TGTGCCAGCAGCCATGGACAGGGACGAGGGGCTAATGAAAAACTGTTTTTT. The variable domain in full, with the rest retrieved from reference TRBV5-8 and TRBJ1-4, is EAGVTQSPTHLIKTRGQQATLRCSPISGHTSVYWYQQALGLGLQFLLWYDEGEERNRGNFPPRFSGRQFPNYSSELNVNALELEDSALYLCASSHGQGRGANEKLFFGSGTQLSVL.